This T cell receptor beta chain stems from a study of blood T cell repertoires in COVID-19. Study summary: COVID-19 samples from acute and convalescent phases originated in the United States, Italy and Spain. T cells, B-cell-depleted T cells, or PBMCs supplied cDNA or gDNA.

As originally analysed: Amplification of reference gene primers was used by the study to estimate nucleated cell counts. Measured with immunoSEQ multiplex PCR; TCRdb has only the in-frame clones, and not every one. The V and J calls and clone size were taken over from that table, and D and trimming were inferred from the DNA. The sample holds around 150,000 clones, 85% seen once. The sample consisted of peripheral blood. The TCR originated in a human donor with acute or convalescent COVID-19. The donor label of this sample is uncertain.

The CDR3 DNA sequence: TGTGCCAGCAGCGGAGCCGTAGCGGGGGGGCGTCAGTTCTTC. It yields the protein CASSGAVAGGRQFF. The chain is built from TRBV9 and TRBJ2-1; 11 bases map to TRBD2. The CDR3 is 14 residues long. V trimming: 3 bases; J trimming: 13 bases; junction bases outside the gene matches: 9. The germline V gene encodes CDR1 SGDLS and CDR2 YYNGEE.